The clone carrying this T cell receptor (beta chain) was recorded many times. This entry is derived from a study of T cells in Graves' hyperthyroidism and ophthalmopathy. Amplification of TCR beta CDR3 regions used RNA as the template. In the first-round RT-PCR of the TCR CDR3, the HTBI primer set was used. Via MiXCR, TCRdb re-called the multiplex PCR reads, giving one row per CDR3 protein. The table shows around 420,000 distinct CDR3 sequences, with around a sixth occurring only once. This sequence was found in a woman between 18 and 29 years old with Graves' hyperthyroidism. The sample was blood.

CDR3 sequence: CSYQVTGELFF. The DNA for the CDR3 is TGCAGTTACCAGGTCACCGGGGAGCTGTTTTTT. This chain uses TRBV20-1 with TRBJ2-2, with D hard to call. Germline loops: CDR1 DFQATT, CDR2 SNEGSKA (reference sequence). The CDR3 covers 11 residues. Trimming removed 8 bases from V and 4 bases from J, with 8 bases in between.